The entry below describes one T cell receptor beta chain. Enrolled during active infection, Seattle patients were then followed longitudinally. The data stem from a study of blood T cell repertoires in COVID-19. Study-wide context: T cells, B-cell-depleted T cells, or PBMCs provided the cDNA or gDNA that served as material.

Sequencing used immunoSEQ multiplex PCR; TCRdb keeps in-frame clones, though not all of them. The sample records some 180,000 clones, around nine tenths being singletons. The CDR3 covers 13 residues. Trimming left V 5 bases short and J 4 bases short, with 11 bases between. Germline V lookup: CDR1 SEHNR, CDR2 FQNEAQ (reference sequence). The sequence was collected from a woman over 75 with COVID-19, enrolled during active disease. V usage is TRBV7-9 and J usage is TRBJ1-1; D unresolved. Source material: peripheral blood. The CDR3, as DNA: TGTGCCAGCAGCGCCTCCATGCGCACTGAAGCTTTCTTT. Amino acids: CASSASMRTEAFF.